This T cell receptor (beta chain) was retrieved from a study of blood T cells in healthy people across ages. Study-level findings and limits: CMV status of donors was not determined, possibly confounding expanded clonotype changes.

The CDR3 has 14 amino acids. V lost 1 base to trimming and J lost 10 bases, with 14 bases between them. Per the germline V gene, CDR1 is SEHNR and CDR2 is FQNEAQ (reference sequence). A J-beta primer mix and a sample-barcoded 5' primer were used in a second PCR of about 7 to 12 cycles. TCRdb redid the calling of the 5' RACE reads with MiXCR, one entry per CDR3 protein. The repertoire holds about 640,000 distinct CDR3 sequences, with roughly 30% as singletons. This clonotype came up a few times. What it recognizes is unknown. This receptor was obtained from a woman over 75 in good health. The V and J genes are TRBV7-9 and TRBJ2-1; TRBD1 might be the D (6 bases). Sequencing was done on a sample of blood. CDR3 DNA: TGTGCCAGCAGCTTAGGGGGGCGCGGATACGAGCAGTTCTTC. Its translation is CASSLGGRGYEQFF.